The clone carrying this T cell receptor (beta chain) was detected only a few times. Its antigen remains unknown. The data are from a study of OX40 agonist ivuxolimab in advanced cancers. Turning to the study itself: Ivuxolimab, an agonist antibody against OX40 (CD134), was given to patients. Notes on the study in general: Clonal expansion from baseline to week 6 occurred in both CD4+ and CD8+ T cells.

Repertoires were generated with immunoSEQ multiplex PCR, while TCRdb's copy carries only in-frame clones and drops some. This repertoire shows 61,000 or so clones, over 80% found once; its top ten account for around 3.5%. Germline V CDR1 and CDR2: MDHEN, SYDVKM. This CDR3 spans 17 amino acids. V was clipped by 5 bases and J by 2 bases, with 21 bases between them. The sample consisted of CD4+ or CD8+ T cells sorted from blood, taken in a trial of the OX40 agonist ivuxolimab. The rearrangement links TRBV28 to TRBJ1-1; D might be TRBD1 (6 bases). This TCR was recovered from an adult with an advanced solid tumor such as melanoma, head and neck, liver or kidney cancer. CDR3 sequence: CASSRPLYRDHNTEAFF. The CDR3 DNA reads TGTGCCAGCAGTCGACCGCTTTACAGGGATCACAACACTGAAGCTTTCTTT.